This T cell receptor beta chain was sequenced during a study of human T cells and chemical hapten exposure. Ten or more counts support this clonotype. The time point denotes: patch test 1, 2 weeks after DPC sensitization. Specified treatment: therapeutic diphenylcyclopropenone sensitization with weekly scalp DPC. TCRdb used MiXCR to reprocess the RACE reads, holding one entry per CDR3 protein. The sample gives around 76,000 distinct CDR3 sequences, approximately 12% of which show up once; about 4% is in the top ten. The sequence came from a woman in her sixties with alopecia areata. Some clones in this sample may be carry-over from other donors' samples. Sequences were derived from whole blood, sampled in connection with sensitization to the hapten diphenylcyclopropenone (DPC).

This CDR3 reads CASSFSQATQETQYF. As DNA, the CDR3 is TGTGCCAGCAGCTTTTCGCAGGCAACCCAAGAGACCCAGTACTTC. The V gene is TRBV7-9, the J gene TRBJ2-5; D not certain. Trimming left V 3 bases short and J 1 base short, with 12 bases between. CDR3 length: 15 amino acids. Germline V gene lookup returns CDR1 SEHNR and CDR2 FQNEAQ (reference sequence).